Described below is a single T cell receptor beta chain sequence and its context. Only in-frame clones appear in the TCRdb table, and some are missing; sequencing was by immunoSEQ multiplex PCR. The table has roughly 160,000 clones, 88% seen once. This record belongs to a study of blood T cell repertoires in COVID-19. For the study at large: T cells, B-cell-depleted T cells, or PBMCs supplied cDNA or gDNA.

The CDR3 runs to 13 residues. CDR1 and CDR2 from the germline V gene are LNHDA and SQIVND (reference sequence). The V end lost 2 bases, the J end lost 5 bases, and 7 bases lay between the germline ends. This chain links TRBV19 with TRBJ1-5; no reliable D call. The clonotype originates from a man aged 55-75 years with acute or convalescent COVID-19. The specimen was peripheral blood. CDR3 DNA: TGTGCCAGTAGTATATCCGTCTATCAGCCCCAGCATTTT. This codes for CASSISVYQPQHF.